This TCR beta chain was identified during a study of technical replicates of blood from several donors. Produced via immunoSEQ multiplex PCR; TCRdb's table is partial and in-frame only. Of 95,000 to 100,000 clones in the sample, roughly 95% were seen once. The clonotype originates from a human donor in good health. Material: T cells isolated from PBMCs.

The CDR3: CASSLEGTDTQYF. CDR3 bases: TGTGCCAGCAGCTTGGAGGGCACAGATACGCAGTATTTT. The chain has TRBV7-3 and TRBJ2-3; TRBD2 is a possible D gene (5 bases). Germline loops: CDR1 SGHTA, CDR2 FQGTGA. The V and J ends lost 3 bases and 1 base respectively, with 5 bases between them. The CDR3 covers 13 residues.